This TCR beta chain came from a study of human T cells and chemical hapten exposure. Germline V gene lookup returns CDR1 DFQATT and CDR2 SNEGSKA (reference sequence). The germline V and J ends were trimmed by 6 bases and 0 bases, with 13 bases remaining between them. This CDR3 is 14 amino acids long. Each CDR3 protein is one row after TCRdb ran MiXCR on the RACE reads. In the table there are about 64,000 distinct CDR3 sequences, approximately 10% of which are singletons. Time point meaning: patch test 3, about 24 weeks after DPC sensitization. Noted treatment: therapeutic diphenylcyclopropenone sensitization with weekly scalp DPC. Suited to DPC and affected by alopecia, the donors ranged from 18 to 70 years old. This clonotype turned up a few times.

The sequencing used whole blood, collected in connection with sensitization to the hapten diphenylcyclopropenone (DPC). The chain carries TRBV20-1 and TRBJ2-3; unclear D gene. The TCR comes from a woman aged 25 to 45 with alopecia areata. Some clones in this sample may be carry-over from other donors' samples. The CDR3 DNA reads TGCAGTGCACTTGTCTCCGATAGCACAGATACGCAGTATTTT. Residues: CSALVSDSTDTQYF.